Below, 9 T cell receptor beta chains from the same sample are listed, as sequenced in a study of T-cell memory formation after mild COVID-19. Using its own MiXCR run on the 5' RACE reads, TCRdb lists one record per CDR3 protein. The sample holds roughly 51,000 distinct CDR3 sequences, approximately 7% seen once. The specimen was PBMCs or a T cell subset sorted from them (not recorded which). Receptor source: a man aged 18 to 35 who had mild COVID-19 (a few samples of this study predate the infection). Cell type and time point are not known.

The chain is built from TRBV4-1 and TRBJ2-1; D is uncertain. This CDR3 spans 13 amino acids. V lost 0 bases to trimming and J lost 12 bases, with 12 bases between them. The germline V gene has CDR1 MGHRA and CDR2 YSYEKL. The CDR3 here is CASSQDPAFGQFF. The CDR3 DNA follows: TGCGCCAGCAGCCAAGATCCGGCTTTTGGGCAGTTCTTC.

V usage is TRBV7-2 and J usage is TRBJ2-2; 9 bases map to TRBD2. CDR1 SGHTA and CDR2 FQGNSA come from the germline V gene. The CDR3 covers 15 residues. The junction had 7 bases not matched to a gene; V was cut back by 5 bases and J by 6 bases. The CDR3 region is CASSPQAGGSGELFF. The CDR3 coding sequence is TGTGCCAGCAGCCCACAAGCGGGGGGATCCGGGGAGCTGTTTTTT.

This clonotype was recorded at least ten times. V and J are TRBV3-1 and TRBJ1-1, with D tentatively TRBD1 (6 bases). The CDR3 loop spans 13 amino acids. V was shortened by 7 bases and J by 3 bases, with 12 bases between the two germline ends. The germline CDR1 and CDR2 sequences are LGHDT and YNNKEL (reference sequence). CDR3 in amino acids: CASMKQGYTEAFF. Written as DNA, the CDR3 is TGTGCCAGCATGAAACAGGGTTACACTGAAGCTTTCTTT.

This clonotype appeared a few times. V usage is TRBV7-2 and J usage is TRBJ2-3; D is ambiguous. The germline gives CDR1 SGHTA, CDR2 FQGNSA. The germline V and J ends were trimmed by 4 bases and 2 bases, with 16 bases remaining between them. CDR3 size: 16 residues. As DNA, the CDR3 is TGTGCCAGCAGCTCAAGTGGTGGGTTTGTCACAGATACGCAGTATTTT. This translates into CASSSSGGFVTDTQYF.

This clonotype came up a few times. This chain joins TRBV6-6 and TRBJ1-2; D uncertain. Trimming shortened V by 2 bases and J by 0 bases, and 10 bases separated the two germline ends. From germline, CDR1 is MNHNY and CDR2 SVGAGI (reference sequence). The CDR3 totals 15 residues. CDR3 sequence reads: CASSYPGRTNYGYTF. The CDR3 DNA sequence: TGTGCCAGCAGTTACCCTGGCAGAACTAACTATGGCTACACCTTC.

The chain recombines TRBV5-1 with TRBJ1-4, with D possibly being TRBD1 (5 bases). V was trimmed by 5 bases and J by 14 bases, leaving 19 bases between them. The CDR3 has 13 amino acids. Germline CDR1 and CDR2: SGHRS and YFSETQ. The CDR3 DNA follows: TGCGCCAGCAGTACCCCAGACACTGGGGACCTGTTTTTT. It encodes CASSTPDTGDLFF.

This clonotype was observed a handful of times. The chain uses TRBV12-3 or TRBV12-4 and TRBJ1-2, with 10 nucleotides matching TRBD1. J lost 2 bases, V lost 4 bases, and 4 bases had no gene match. The CDR3 consists of 15 residues. The CDR3 sequence is CASSSPGQGNYGYTF. In DNA form, the CDR3 reads TGTGCCAGCAGTTCTCCGGGACAGGGGAACTATGGCTACACCTTC.

This clonotype was detected ten times or more. The rearrangement joins TRBV12-3 or TRBV12-4 to TRBJ2-7; a possible D gene is TRBD2 (5 bases). Trimming took 10 bases from V and 5 from J, leaving 18 bases between them. CDR3 length: 13 amino acids. CDR3 sequence: CAISRTSKNEQYF. The CDR3 coding sequence is TGTGCCATCTCAAGGACTTCGAAAAACGAGCAGTACTTC.

This clonotype was seen more than once but under ten times. This chain links TRBV18 with TRBJ1-2; D uncertain. The CDR3 loop spans 14 amino acids. Trimming removed 4 bases at V and 4 bases at J, with 13 bases between. Germline lookup yields CDR1 KGHSH and CDR2 LQKENI. CDR3 nucleotide sequence: TGTGCCAGCTCACACCGAGAGGAAGGCTATGGCTACACCTTC. Its protein is CASSHREEGYGYTF. Complete variable domain (other parts from reference TRBV18 and TRBJ1-2): NAGVMQNPRHLVRRRGQEARLRCSPMKGHSHVYWYRQLPEEGLKFMVYLQKENIIDESGMPKERFSAEFPKEGPSILRIQQVVRGDSAAYFCASSHREEGYGYTFGSGTRLTVV.